These 27 T cell receptor beta chains were all obtained from the same sample, sequenced in a study of blood T cell repertoires in COVID-19. Data came from immunoSEQ multiplex PCR; TCRdb stores just in-frame clones and leaves some out. This sample has over 350,000 clones, with roughly 85% found just once. The sequenced sample was PBMCs or T cells enriched from blood (not recorded which). Receptor source: a woman under 30 with acute COVID-19.

V gene TRBV15 combines with J gene TRBJ1-1; TRBD1 agrees at 9 bases. After removal of 3 bases from V and 7 bases from J, the junction contained 3 bases not matched to a gene. The CDR3 length is 13 residues. Germline values: CDR1 LNHNV, CDR2 YYDKDF (reference sequence). The CDR3 is CATSSDRGFEAFF. CDR3 nucleotides: TGTGCCACCAGCAGCGACAGGGGGTTTGAAGCTTTCTTT.

The V and J genes are TRBV5-1 and TRBJ2-3; maybe TRBD1 (5 bases). With 5 bases removed from V and 4 bases from J, the gap between germline ends came to 5 bases. CDR1 and CDR2 (germline): SGHRS, YFSETQ. This CDR3 has 11 residues. CDR3 nucleotides: TGCGCCAGCAGACAGGCAGATACGCAGTATTTT. Translation: CASRQADTQYF.

The chain is built from TRBV10-3 and TRBJ2-2; unclear D gene. The germline gives CDR1 ENHRY, CDR2 SYGVKD. This CDR3 is built from 13 residues. V was trimmed by 11 bases and J by 0 bases, leaving 10 bases between them. The DNA of the CDR3 is TGTGCCGGAACGACAACGAACACCGGGGAGCTGTTTTTT. It is translated as CAGTTTNTGELFF.

The rearrangement links TRBV18 to TRBJ2-2, with D possibly matching TRBD1 (6 bases). Germline V gives CDR1 KGHSH, CDR2 LQKENI. The CDR3 contains 14 residues. The germline V and J ends were trimmed by 3 bases and 7 bases, with 12 bases remaining between them. CDR3: CASSPDSFNGELFF. The CDR3 nucleotides are TGTGCCAGCTCACCGGACAGCTTCAACGGGGAGCTGTTTTTT.

CDR3 sequence: CASRISSGTSTDTQYF. The CDR3 DNA reads as TGTGCAAGTCGCATATCTAGCGGCACTAGCACAGATACGCAGTATTTT. This sequence joins TRBV12-2 and TRBJ2-3; no check of the table's D call, TRBD2, against the DNA was made. TRBV12-2 is annotated as a pseudogene. The CDR3 is 16 residues long.

This chain's CDR3 is CASSLRGYTF. CDR3 in DNA: TGTGCCAGCAGTTTACGGGGCTACACCTTC. V and J are TRBV12-3 or TRBV12-4 and TRBJ1-2; D not certain. V was trimmed by 2 bases and J by 8 bases, leaving 3 bases between them. The CDR3 is made up of 10 amino acids.

The rearrangement joins TRBV13 to TRBJ2-1; 8 nucleotides align to TRBD1. V lost 5 bases, J lost 0 bases, and 3 bases stayed unmatched. The CDR3 loop spans 15 amino acids. Germline V gene lookup returns CDR1 PRHDT and CDR2 FYEKMQ (reference sequence). The CDR3 bases are TGTGCCAGCAGCCCAACAGGGGGCTCCTACAATGAGCAGTTCTTC. Its protein is CASSPTGGSYNEQFF.

This chain uses TRBV5-4 with TRBJ1-1; maybe TRBD1 (5 bases). Germline V gene lookup returns CDR1 SGHNT and CDR2 YYREEE (reference sequence). The CDR3 is 14 amino acids. Trimming cost V 9 bases and J 6 bases, with 21 bases left between them. The CDR3 here is CATTQGLQFAEAFF. For the CDR3, the DNA is TGTGCCACCACCCAGGGATTACAATTCGCTGAAGCTTTCTTT.

The V call is TRBV2, the J call TRBJ1-3; 11 nucleotides align to TRBD1. After removal of 6 bases from V and 1 base from J, the junction contained 8 bases not matched to a gene. The germline V gene encodes CDR1 SNHLY and CDR2 FYNNEI. The CDR3 runs 17 residues. The CDR3 DNA is TGTGCCAGCAGGGGGACCGGACAGGGGGCGTCTGGAAACACCATATATTTT. Translated, it gives CASRGTGQGASGNTIYF.

This clone was observed a handful of times. The chain has TRBV3-1 (or the pseudogene TRBV3-2) and TRBJ1-5; D remains ambiguous. The germline V gene encodes CDR1 LGHDT and CDR2 YNNKEL (reference sequence). The CDR3 is made up of 13 amino acids. The V end was cut by 2 bases, the J end by 3 bases, with 5 bases between. The CDR3 region is CASSQFVNQPQHF. In nucleotides, the CDR3 is TGTGCCAGCAGCCAATTCGTCAATCAGCCCCAGCATTTT.

This chain links TRBV7-2 with TRBJ2-3; 7 bases fit TRBD1. The CDR3 covers 15 residues. V was pared by 5 bases and J by 6 bases, with 11 bases of the junction left unmatched. The germline V gene has CDR1 SGHTA and CDR2 FQGNSA. The CDR3 is CASSIFPTGPDTQYF. CDR3 DNA: TGTGCCAGCAGCATCTTCCCGACAGGGCCGGATACGCAGTATTTT.

The rearrangement uses TRBV28 and TRBJ1-1; D unresolved. The CDR3 sequence is 15 residues long. CDR1 MDHEN and CDR2 SYDVKM come from the germline V gene. V lost 7 bases to trimming and J lost 3 bases, with 18 bases between them. The CDR3, as DNA: TGTGCCAGCACCACCATGAGGGCCTCACACACTGAAGCTTTCTTT. It yields the protein CASTTMRASHTEAFF. The whole variable domain, filled in from reference TRBV28 and TRBJ1-1, reads DVKVTQSSRYLVKRTGEKVFLECVQDMDHENMFWYRQDPGLGLRLIYFSYDVKMKEKGDIPEGYSVSREKKERFSLILESASTNQTSMYLCASTTMRASHTEAFFGQGTRLTVV.

The rearrangement links TRBV30 to TRBJ1-4; the D gene is possibly TRBD1 (6 bases). The germline CDR1 and CDR2 sequences are GTSNPN and SVGIG (reference sequence). Trimming took off 4 bases at V and 8 bases at J, with 29 bases between the two ends. The CDR3 length is 18 residues. The CDR3 sequence: CAWISTGSGKAHWEKLFF. As DNA, the CDR3 is TGTGCCTGGATTTCTACAGGGTCGGGGAAGGCCCATTGGGAAAAACTGTTTTTT.

This chain uses TRBV7-9 with TRBJ2-7, with D hard to call. Trimming removed 5 bases from V and 3 bases from J, with 11 bases in between. Germline V gene lookup returns CDR1 SEHNR and CDR2 FQNEAQ (reference sequence). The CDR3 runs to 13 residues. Here the CDR3 reads CASSHHVDYEQYF. For the CDR3, the DNA is TGTGCCAGCAGCCACCACGTAGACTACGAGCAGTACTTC.

CDR3 in amino acids: CASSLKLSGEQYF. CDR3 nucleotides: TGTGCCAGTAGTCTCAAACTCTCGGGCGAGCAGTACTTC. This rearrangement joins TRBV19 to TRBJ2-7; D is undetermined. The CDR3 spans 13 residues. Germline CDR1 is LNHDA and CDR2 is SQIVND (reference sequence). Between the trimmed V and J ends, which lost 5 bases and 6 bases, there was a span of 14 bases.

This clone appeared a single time. DNA for the CDR3: TGTGCCAGCAAGGACAGGGAATCCGGGGAGCTGTTTTTT. This translates into CASKDRESGELFF. The V gene is TRBV2, the J gene TRBJ2-2; 8 bases map to TRBD1. The CDR3 is 13 amino acids. Germline values: CDR1 SNHLY, CDR2 FYNNEI. The ends lost 7 bases at V and 6 bases at J; junction bases unmatched: 4.

The CDR3 region has the DNA TGTGCCAGTAGTATAGCCCCAAGGACAATCCGCTGGGATTCTGGAAACACCATATATTTT. Translated, it gives CASSIAPRTIRWDSGNTIYF. The chain has TRBV19 and TRBJ1-3, with D possibly matching TRBD1 (5 bases). Germline V CDR1 and CDR2: LNHDA, SQIVND (reference sequence). The CDR3 is 20 residues long. Trimming removed 1 base at V and 1 base at J, with 23 bases between.

The CDR3 bases are TGTGCCAGCAGCGTAGATTTAGGACAGTACGAGCAGTACTTC. Amino acids: CASSVDLGQYEQYF. V and J are TRBV9 and TRBJ2-7, with D tentatively TRBD1 (6 bases). The CDR3 contains 14 residues. The V gene's germline CDR1 is SGDLS and CDR2 YYNGEE. Trimming took 0 bases from V and 4 from J, leaving 11 bases between them.

The chain carries TRBV6-1 and TRBJ2-7; 10 bases map to TRBD1. The germline V gene encodes CDR1 MNHNS and CDR2 SASEGT. The V gene end was trimmed by 1 base and the J gene end by 2 bases; junction bases not matched to a gene: 5. This CDR3 has 16 amino acids. CDR3 nucleotide sequence: TGTGCCAGCAGTGAAGAAGCCGGGACAGGGGCCTACGAGCAGTACTTC. Translating gives CASSEEAGTGAYEQYF.

CDR3 sequence: CASGGTVTYEQYF. The CDR3 nucleotides are TGTGCCAGCGGGGGGACGGTGACCTACGAGCAGTACTTC. The chain is built from TRBV2 and TRBJ2-7; weak D call: TRBD2 (6 bases). Trimming pared 8 bases from V and 2 bases from J, leaving 13 bases between. This CDR3 contains 13 residues. Germline CDR1 and CDR2: SNHLY and FYNNEI.

V and J are TRBV28 and TRBJ1-3, with TRBD1 as a possible D gene (5 bases). Between the trimmed V and J ends, which lost 7 bases and 0 bases, there was a span of 16 bases. Germline CDR1 and CDR2: MDHEN and SYDVKM. CDR3 length equals 16 residues. The CDR3: CASTGHRTNSGNTIYF. The CDR3 nucleotides are TGTGCCAGCACCGGACACCGGACAAACTCTGGAAACACCATATATTTT.

This chain links TRBV9 with TRBJ1-4; 7 bases line up with TRBD1. Germline CDR1 reads SGDLS; CDR2 reads YYNGEE. J lost 2 bases, V lost 4 bases, and 5 bases had no gene match. The CDR3 has 15 residues. CDR3 sequence reads: CASSISGGTNEKLFF. The CDR3 nucleotides read TGTGCCAGCAGCATTTCAGGGGGGACTAATGAAAAACTGTTTTTT. Together with reference TRBV9 and TRBJ1-4, the CDR3 gives the full variable domain: DSGVTQTPKHLITATGQRVTLRCSPRSGDLSVYWYQQSLDQGLQFLIQYYNGEERAKGNILERFSAQQFPDLHSELNLSSLELGDSALYFCASSISGGTNEKLFFGSGTQLSVL.

The J gene is TRBJ1-6, the V gene TRBV7-2; no firm D call. The CDR3 has 14 amino acids. From germline, CDR1 is SGHTA and CDR2 FQGNSA. Trimming left V 4 bases short and J 7 bases short, with 11 bases between. The CDR3 region is CASSSPGVNSPLHF. CDR3 DNA sequence: TGTGCCAGCAGCTCCCCCGGGGTAAATTCACCCCTCCACTTT.

The rearrangement links TRBV6-1 to TRBJ1-6; D gene uncertain. The CDR3 is made up of 16 amino acids. CDR1 and CDR2 from the germline V gene are MNHNS and SASEGT. Trimming took 4 bases from V and 0 from J, leaving 10 bases between them. CDR3 amino acids: CASSVVESSYNSPLHF. The CDR3, as DNA: TGTGCCAGCAGTGTCGTAGAAAGCTCCTATAATTCACCCCTCCACTTT.

The chain links TRBV30 to TRBJ2-7, with D perhaps matching TRBD2 (5 bases). There are 12 residues in the CDR3. Per germline, CDR1 GTSNPN and CDR2 SVGIG (reference sequence). The ends were cut back, 8 bases at V and 4 bases at J, with 15 bases in the middle. The CDR3 bases are TGTGCCGGTGAGACGGGGAGTTACGAGCAGTACTTC. This codes for CAGETGSYEQYF.

The J gene is TRBJ2-2, the V gene TRBV19; TRBD1 matches 8 bases. The germline V gene encodes CDR1 LNHDA and CDR2 SQIVND (reference sequence). The V segment lost 6 bases and the J segment 5 bases; nucleotides outside the gene matches: 2. The CDR3 extends over 13 amino acids. The CDR3 loop reads CASRDRVTGELFF. As DNA, the CDR3 is TGTGCCAGTAGGGACAGGGTGACCGGGGAGCTGTTTTTT.

The J gene is TRBJ2-1, the V gene TRBV7-2; TRBD2 aligns across 9 bases. V lost 3 bases, J lost 9 bases, and 9 bases stayed unmatched. This CDR3 region has 15 residues. CDR1 and CDR2 from the germline V gene are SGHTA and FQGNSA. The CDR3 spells CASSFVVSGSPEQFF. The CDR3, as DNA: TGTGCCAGCAGCTTTGTTGTTAGCGGGAGCCCTGAGCAGTTCTTC.